The clone carrying this TCR beta chain occurred once. Its specificity is unknown. A quantitative 5'-RACE method, one with molecular barcodes, was used to make TCR beta libraries. From the 5' RACE reads, TCRdb called clonotypes with MiXCR, one entry per CDR3 protein. In the table there are roughly 230,000 distinct CDR3 sequences, under 20% of which are singletons. These data belong to a study of CD8 T cells in ankylosing spondylitis. Findings and caveats of the study: Disease-linked clones bore a CD8+ phenotype, appearing relatively rarely in peripheral blood. Blood of patients with ankylosing spondylitis appeared to be characterized by a TCR beta motif of several highly homologous variants.

The CDR3 is 13 residues long. The V gene's germline CDR1 is DFQATT and CDR2 SNEGSKA (reference sequence). V shed 5 bases and J 7 bases; nucleotides not matched to a gene: 7. The sample comprised blood, either unsorted or a sorted T cell fraction (not recorded which). The V gene is TRBV20-1, the J gene TRBJ2-7; TRBD1 agrees at 11 bases. This TCR was recovered from a male donor with ankylosing spondylitis or in good health (not recorded which). CDR3 in DNA: TGCAGTGCTCCCGGACAGGGGGCGTGGGAGCAGTACTTC. This encodes CSAPGQGAWEQYF.